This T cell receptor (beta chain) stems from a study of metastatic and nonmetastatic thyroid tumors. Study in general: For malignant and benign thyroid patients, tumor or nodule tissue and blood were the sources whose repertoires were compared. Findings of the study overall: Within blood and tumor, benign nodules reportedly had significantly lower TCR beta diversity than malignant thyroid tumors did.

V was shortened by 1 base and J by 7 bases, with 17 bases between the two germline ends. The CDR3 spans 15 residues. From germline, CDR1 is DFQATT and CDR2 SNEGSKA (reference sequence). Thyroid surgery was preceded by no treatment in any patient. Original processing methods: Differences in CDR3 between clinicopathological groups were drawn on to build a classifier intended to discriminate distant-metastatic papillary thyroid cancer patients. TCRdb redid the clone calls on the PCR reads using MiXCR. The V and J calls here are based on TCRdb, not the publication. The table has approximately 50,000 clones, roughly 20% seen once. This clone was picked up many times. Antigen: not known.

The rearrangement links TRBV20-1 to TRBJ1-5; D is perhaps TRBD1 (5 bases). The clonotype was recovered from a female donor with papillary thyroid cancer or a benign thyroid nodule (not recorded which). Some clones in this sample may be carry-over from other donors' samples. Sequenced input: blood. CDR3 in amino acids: CSARGASRGFQPQHF. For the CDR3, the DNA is TGCAGTGCTAGAGGTGCTAGCCGGGGGTTCCAGCCCCAGCATTTT.